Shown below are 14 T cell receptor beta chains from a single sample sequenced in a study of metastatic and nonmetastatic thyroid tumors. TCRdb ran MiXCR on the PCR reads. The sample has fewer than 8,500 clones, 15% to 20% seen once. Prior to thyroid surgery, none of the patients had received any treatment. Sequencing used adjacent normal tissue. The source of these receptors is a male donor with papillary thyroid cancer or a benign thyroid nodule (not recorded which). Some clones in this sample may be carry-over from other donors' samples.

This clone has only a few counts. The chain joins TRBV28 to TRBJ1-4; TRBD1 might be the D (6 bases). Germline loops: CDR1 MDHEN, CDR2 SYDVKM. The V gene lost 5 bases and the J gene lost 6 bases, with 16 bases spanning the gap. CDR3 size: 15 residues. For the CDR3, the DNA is TGTGCCAGCAGTCCCCCACAGGGTCACGATGAAAAACTGTTTTTT. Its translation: CASSPPQGHDEKLFF.

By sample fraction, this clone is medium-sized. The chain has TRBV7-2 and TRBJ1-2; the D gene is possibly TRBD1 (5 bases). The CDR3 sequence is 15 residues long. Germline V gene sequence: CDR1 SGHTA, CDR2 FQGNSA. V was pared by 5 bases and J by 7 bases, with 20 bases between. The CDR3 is CASSPGTTAPGGYTF. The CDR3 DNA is TGTGCCAGCAGCCCAGGGACGACAGCCCCAGGTGGCTACACCTTC.

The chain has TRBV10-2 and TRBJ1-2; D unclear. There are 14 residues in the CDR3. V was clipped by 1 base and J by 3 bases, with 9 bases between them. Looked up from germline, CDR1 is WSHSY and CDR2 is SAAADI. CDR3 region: CASSEFGRYYGYTF. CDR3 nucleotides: TGCGCCAGCAGTGAGTTCGGACGCTACTATGGCTACACCTTC.

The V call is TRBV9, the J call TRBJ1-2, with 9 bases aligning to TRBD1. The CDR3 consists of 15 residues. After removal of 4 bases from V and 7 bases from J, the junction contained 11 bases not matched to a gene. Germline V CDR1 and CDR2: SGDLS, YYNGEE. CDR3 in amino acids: CASSPSGTGLIGYTF. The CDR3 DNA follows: TGTGCCAGCAGCCCGTCCGGGACAGGGCTAATTGGCTACACCTTC.

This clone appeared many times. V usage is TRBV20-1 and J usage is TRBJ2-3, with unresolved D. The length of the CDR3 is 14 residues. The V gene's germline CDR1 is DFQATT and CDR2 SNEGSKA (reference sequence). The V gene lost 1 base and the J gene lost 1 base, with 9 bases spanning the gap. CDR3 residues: CSARGPPRTDTQYF. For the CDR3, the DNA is TGCAGTGCTAGAGGACCGCCCCGCACAGATACGCAGTATTTT.

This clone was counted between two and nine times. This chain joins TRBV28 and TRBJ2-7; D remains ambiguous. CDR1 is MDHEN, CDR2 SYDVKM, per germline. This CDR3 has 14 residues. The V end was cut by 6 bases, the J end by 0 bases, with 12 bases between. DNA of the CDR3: TGTGCCAGCAGGGAGAGGAGACCCTCCTACGAGCAGTACTTC. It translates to CASRERRPSYEQYF.

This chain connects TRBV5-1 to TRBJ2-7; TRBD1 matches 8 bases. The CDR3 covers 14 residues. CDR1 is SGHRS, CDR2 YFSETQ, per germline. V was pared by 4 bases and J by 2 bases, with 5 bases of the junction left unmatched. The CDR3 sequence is CASSDRGEAYEQYF. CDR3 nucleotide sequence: TGCGCCAGCAGCGACAGGGGTGAGGCCTACGAGCAGTACTTC.

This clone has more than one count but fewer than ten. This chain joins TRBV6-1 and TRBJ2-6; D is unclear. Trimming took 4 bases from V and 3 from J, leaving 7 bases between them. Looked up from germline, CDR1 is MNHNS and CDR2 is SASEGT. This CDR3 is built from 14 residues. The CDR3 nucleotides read TGTGCCAGCAGTGGCCCCGGTGGGGCCAACGTCCTGACTTTC. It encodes CASSGPGGANVLTF.

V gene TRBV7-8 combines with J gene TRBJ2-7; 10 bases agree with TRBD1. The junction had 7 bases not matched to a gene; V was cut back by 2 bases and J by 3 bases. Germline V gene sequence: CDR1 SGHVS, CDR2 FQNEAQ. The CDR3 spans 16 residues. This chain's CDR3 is CASSLSGTGENYEQYF. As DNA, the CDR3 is TGTGCCAGCAGCTTAAGCGGGACAGGGGAAAACTACGAGCAGTACTTC.

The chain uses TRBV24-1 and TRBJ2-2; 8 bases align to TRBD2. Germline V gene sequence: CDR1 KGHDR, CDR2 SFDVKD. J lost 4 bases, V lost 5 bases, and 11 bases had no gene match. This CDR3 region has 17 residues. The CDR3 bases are TGTGCCACCAGTGGTCGTAAAGCGGGAGAGCCCACCGGGGAGCTGTTTTTT. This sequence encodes CATSGRKAGEPTGELFF.

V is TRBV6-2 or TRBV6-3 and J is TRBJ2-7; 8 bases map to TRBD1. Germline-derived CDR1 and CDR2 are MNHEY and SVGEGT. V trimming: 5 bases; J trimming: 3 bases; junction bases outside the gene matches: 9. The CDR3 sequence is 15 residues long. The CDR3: CASSPSGQGFYEQYV. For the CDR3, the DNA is TGTGCCAGCAGTCCATCAGGACAGGGATTCTACGAGCAGTACGTC.

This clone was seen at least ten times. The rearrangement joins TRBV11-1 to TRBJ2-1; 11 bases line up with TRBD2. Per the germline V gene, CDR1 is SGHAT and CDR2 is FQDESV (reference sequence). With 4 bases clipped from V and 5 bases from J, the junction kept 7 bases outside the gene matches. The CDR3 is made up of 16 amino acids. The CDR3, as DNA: TGTGCCAGCAGCTCGAAAAGTAGCGGGGGGGACAATGAGCAGTTCTTC. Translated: CASSSKSSGGDNEQFF.

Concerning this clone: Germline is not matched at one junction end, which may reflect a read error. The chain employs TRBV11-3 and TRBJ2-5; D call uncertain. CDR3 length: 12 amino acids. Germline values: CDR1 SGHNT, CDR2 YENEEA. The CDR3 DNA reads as TGTGCCATCAGCTTAGTATCTGAGGCCCAGTACTTC. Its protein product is CAISLVSEAQYF.

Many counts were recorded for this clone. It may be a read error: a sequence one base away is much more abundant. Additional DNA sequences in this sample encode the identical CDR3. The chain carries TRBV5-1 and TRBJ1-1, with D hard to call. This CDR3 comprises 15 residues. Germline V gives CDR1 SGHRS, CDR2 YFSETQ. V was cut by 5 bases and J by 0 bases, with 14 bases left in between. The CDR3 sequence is CASRFEQLMNTEAFF. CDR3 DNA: TGCGCCAGCAGGTTCGAGCAGCTCATGAACACTGAAGCTTTCTTT.